A selection of T cell receptor beta chains follows, all from one sample in a study of shared clonotypes between healthy human individuals. Generated by immunoSEQ multiplex PCR, the TCRdb table keeps only in-frame clones and is missing some. The repertoire holds 1 million to 1.2 million clones, with around three quarters as singletons. The sequencing input was memory CD4+ T cells from PBMCs. The source of these receptors is a man younger than 35 in good health. Some clones in this sample may be carry-over from other donors' samples. Each CDR3 is given with its conserved first and last residue. A D gene is named only where the DNA matches it firmly. Clone size is stated in some rows and not others, as once, few, many or a class when expanded.

CDR3nt	CDR3aa	v_gene	j_gene	abundance	d_gene
TGTGCCAGCGATGGGGACGGTCCCTCGGAAAAACTGTTTTTT	CASDGDGPSEKLFF	TRBV2	TRBJ1-4	-	-
TGTGCCAGCTCTCCAAGGACAGTCACAGATACGCAGTATTTT	CASSPRTVTDTQYF	TRBV18	TRBJ2-3	-	-
TGTGCCAGCTCACCAAGGACAGCGGGACTAGGGGGGTCAGAGACCCAGTACTTC	CASSPRTAGLGGSETQYF	TRBV18	TRBJ2-5	-	TRBD2
TGTGCCAGCAGCGTAGGGGGAGGACTTCTCCTGACTTTC	CASSVGGGLLLTF	TRBV9	TRBJ2-6	-	-
TGTGCCAGCGGTCCCGTGTGGGGGCCCACAGATACGCAGTATTTT	CASGPVWGPTDTQYF	TRBV6-5	TRBJ2-3	-	-
TGTGCCAGCAGTTTATGGACAGGGAGGGGTGCAGATACGCAGTATTTT	CASSLWTGRGADTQYF	TRBV28	TRBJ2-3	few	-
TGTGCCAGTAACCCAAATAGCAATCAGCCCCAGCATTTT	CASNPNSNQPQHF	TRBV19	TRBJ1-5	many	-
TGTGCCAGCAGCTTAGGCGACTTCAGGGGGCGTGGGGCCAACGTCCTGACTTTC	CASSLGDFRGRGANVLTF	TRBV7-8	TRBJ2-6	few	TRBD1
TGTGCCAGCAGCCAGGCTGGGGCTCGCGGCGAGCAGTACTTC	CASSQAGARGEQYF	TRBV5-4	TRBJ2-7	-	-
TGTGCCAGCAGCCAGGACAGTAACTATGGCTACACCTTC	CASSQDSNYGYTF	TRBV7-2	TRBJ1-2	once	-
TGTGCCAGCAGTTATGACTCTAGCACAGATACGCAGTATTTT	CASSYDSSTDTQYF	TRBV27	TRBJ2-3	-	-
TGTGCCAGCGGTGCTAGGAGGTACGAGCAGTACTTC	CASGARRYEQYF	TRBV27	TRBJ2-7	-	-
TGTGCCAGCGGTCCTAGCTCTGGGGCCAACGTCCTGACTTTC	CASGPSSGANVLTF	TRBV6-5	TRBJ2-6	-	-
TGCGCCAGCAGCCAAGAAGTCACCTACGAGCAGTACTTC	CASSQEVTYEQYF	TRBV4-1	TRBJ2-7	-	-
TGCGCCAGCAGCCAATCCCCCGGGGCCACTTACGAGCAGTACTTC	CASSQSPGATYEQYF	TRBV4-3	TRBJ2-7	-	-
TGTGCCAGCAGTTCCACCTTCTACGAGCAGTACTTC	CASSSTFYEQYF	TRBV28	TRBJ2-7	-	-
TGTGCCAGCAGCTCAGCAGGGGTTGCAGATACGCAGTATTTT	CASSSAGVADTQYF	TRBV5-4	TRBJ2-3	once	-
TGCGCCAGCAGCCGCACAATGCTAGCCGTGGATACGCAGTATTTT	CASSRTMLAVDTQYF	TRBV4-3	TRBJ2-3	-	-
TGTGCCAGCAGTACAGCGGGATTGGACACCGGGGAGCTGTTTTTT	CASSTAGLDTGELFF	TRBV28	TRBJ2-2	-	TRBD2
TGTGCCAGCAGCTTGGACCCGACAGGGACGGATACGCAGTATTTT	CASSLDPTGTDTQYF	TRBV7-9	TRBJ2-3	-	TRBD1
TGTGCCAGCAGTGATCTCCGGGACAGCTCCTACAATGAGCAGTTCTTC	CASSDLRDSSYNEQFF	TRBV6-1	TRBJ2-1	-	TRBD1
TGTGCCAGCAGCTTGGGTGCAGGGGAGGACATTCAGTACTTC	CASSLGAGEDIQYF	TRBV5-6	TRBJ2-4	-	-
TGCGCCAGCAGCCAAGTCCCCGGGACCGCTAGCTCCTACGAGCAGTACTTC	CASSQVPGTASSYEQYF	TRBV4-1	TRBJ2-7	-	-
TGCGCCAGCAGCTTGAATCCGAGCTCTGGGGCCAACGTCCTGACTTTC	CASSLNPSSGANVLTF	TRBV5-1	TRBJ2-6	-	-
TGTGCCAGCAGTTACCCCCCCTCAGGGGGCGAGAAGACCCAGTACTTC	CASSYPPSGGEKTQYF	TRBV28	TRBJ2-5	-	TRBD1
TGTGCCAGCAGACCCTTGCGGGACAAACTTTACGAGCAGTACTTC	CASRPLRDKLYEQYF	TRBV6-1	TRBJ2-7	-	-
TGTGCCAGCAGCTTAGACAGAGCGAACACCGGGGAGCTGTTTTTT	CASSLDRANTGELFF	TRBV11-2	TRBJ2-2	-	-
TGTGCCAGCACTGACCGCGAAGACAACGGGCGAGGGATCTACGAGCAGTACTTC	CASTDREDNGRGIYEQYF	TRBV6-1	TRBJ2-7	-	-